The clone carrying this T cell receptor beta chain was detected a few times. The data originate from a study of T-cell memory formation after mild COVID-19. TCRdb re-analysed the 5' RACE reads in MiXCR, keeping a single row per CDR3 protein. The repertoire has about 130,000 distinct CDR3 sequences, about a sixth of them found once; the top ten carry 11% to 15%. Sequenced material: PBMCs or a T cell subset sorted from them (not recorded which). This TCR derives from an adult woman who had mild COVID-19 (a few samples of this study predate the infection). Cell type and time point are not known.

CDR3: CSASRGYHAITNGYTF. DNA for the CDR3: TGCAGTGCTAGCAGGGGTTACCATGCTATAACGAATGGCTACACCTTC. The gene calls are TRBV20-1 and TRBJ1-2, with D possibly being TRBD1 (6 bases). This CDR3 has 16 amino acids. Germline V gene sequence: CDR1 DFQATT, CDR2 SNEGSKA (reference sequence). Trimming took 3 bases from V and 6 from J, leaving 23 bases between them.